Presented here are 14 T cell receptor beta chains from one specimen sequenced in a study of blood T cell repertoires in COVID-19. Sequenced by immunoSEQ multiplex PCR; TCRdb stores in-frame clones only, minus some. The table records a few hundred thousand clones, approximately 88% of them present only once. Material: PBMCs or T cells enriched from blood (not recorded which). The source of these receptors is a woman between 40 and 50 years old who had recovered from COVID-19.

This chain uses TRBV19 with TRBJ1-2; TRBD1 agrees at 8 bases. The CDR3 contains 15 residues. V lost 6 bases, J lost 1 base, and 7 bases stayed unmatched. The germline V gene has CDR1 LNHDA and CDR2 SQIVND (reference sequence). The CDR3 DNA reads TGTGCCAGTAGGATCCCAGGGGGCTATAACTATGGCTACACCTTC. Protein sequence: CASRIPGGYNYGYTF.

The DNA for the CDR3 is TGTGCCAGCAACACGGTGGGCGCGGGGGACAATGAGCAGTTCTTC. Protein product: CASNTVGAGDNEQFF. V gene TRBV6-5 combines with J gene TRBJ2-1; 7 nucleotides line up with TRBD2. Germline CDR1 is MNHEY and CDR2 is SVGAGI. Trimming at V came to 7 bases and at J to 5 bases, leaving 11 bases not matched to a gene. This CDR3 has 15 residues.

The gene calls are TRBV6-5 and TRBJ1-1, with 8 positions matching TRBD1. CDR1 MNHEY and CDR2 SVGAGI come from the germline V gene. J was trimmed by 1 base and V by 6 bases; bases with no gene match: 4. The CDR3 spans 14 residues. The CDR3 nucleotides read TGTGCCAGCAGATTCGACAGGGGGAACACTGAAGCTTTCTTT. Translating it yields CASRFDRGNTEAFF.

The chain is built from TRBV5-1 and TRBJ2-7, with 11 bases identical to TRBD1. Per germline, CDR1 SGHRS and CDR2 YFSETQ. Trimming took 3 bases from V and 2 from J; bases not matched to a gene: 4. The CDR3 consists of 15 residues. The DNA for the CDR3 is TGCGCCAGCAGCTCCTGGACAGGGGGCACCTACGAGCAGTACTTC. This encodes CASSSWTGGTYEQYF.

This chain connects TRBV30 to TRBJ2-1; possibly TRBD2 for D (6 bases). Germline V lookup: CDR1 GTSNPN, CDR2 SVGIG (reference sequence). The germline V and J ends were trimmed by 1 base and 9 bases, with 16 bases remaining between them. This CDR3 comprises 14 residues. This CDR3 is CAWSALAWVPEQFF. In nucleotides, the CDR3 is TGTGCCTGGAGTGCCCTAGCGTGGGTCCCTGAGCAGTTCTTC.

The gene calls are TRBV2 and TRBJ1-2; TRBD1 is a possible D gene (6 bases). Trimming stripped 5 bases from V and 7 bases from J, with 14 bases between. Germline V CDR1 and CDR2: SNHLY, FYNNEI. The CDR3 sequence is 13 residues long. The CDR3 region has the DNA TGTGCCAGCAGTACCACAGGGTTGGGTGGCTACACCTTC. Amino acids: CASSTTGLGGYTF.

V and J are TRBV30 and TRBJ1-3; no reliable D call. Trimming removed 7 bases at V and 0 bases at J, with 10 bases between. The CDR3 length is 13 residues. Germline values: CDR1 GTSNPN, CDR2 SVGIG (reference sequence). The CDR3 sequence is CALQTHSGNTIYF. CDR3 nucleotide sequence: TGTGCCTTACAAACCCACTCTGGAAACACCATATATTTT. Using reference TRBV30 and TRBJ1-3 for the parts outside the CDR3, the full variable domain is SQTIHQWPATLVQPVGSPLSLECTVEGTSNPNLYWYRQAAGRGLQLLFYSVGIGQISSEVPQNLSASRPQDRQFILSSKKLLLSDSGFYLCALQTHSGNTIYFGEGSWLTVV.

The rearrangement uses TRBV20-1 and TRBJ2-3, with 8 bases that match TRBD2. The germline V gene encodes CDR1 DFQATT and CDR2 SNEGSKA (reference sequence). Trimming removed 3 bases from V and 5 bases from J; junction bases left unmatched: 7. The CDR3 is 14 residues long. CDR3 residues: CSASDSGNGDTQYF. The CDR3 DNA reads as TGCAGTGCTAGTGATAGCGGGAATGGAGATACGCAGTATTTT.

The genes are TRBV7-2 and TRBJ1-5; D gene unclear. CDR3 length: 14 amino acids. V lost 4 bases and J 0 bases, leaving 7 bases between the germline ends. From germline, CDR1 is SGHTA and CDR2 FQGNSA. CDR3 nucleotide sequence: TGTGCCAGCAGCTACCTAGCTAGCAATCAGCCCCAGCATTTT. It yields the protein CASSYLASNQPQHF.

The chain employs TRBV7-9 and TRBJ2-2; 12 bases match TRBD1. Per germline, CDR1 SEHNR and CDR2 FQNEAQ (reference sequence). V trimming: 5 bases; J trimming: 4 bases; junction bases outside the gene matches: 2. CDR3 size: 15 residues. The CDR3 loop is CASSVGQGATGELFF. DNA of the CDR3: TGTGCCAGCAGCGTGGGACAGGGGGCCACCGGGGAGCTGTTTTTT. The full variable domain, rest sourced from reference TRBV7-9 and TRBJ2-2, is DTGVSQNPRHKITKRGQNVTFRCDPISEHNRLYWYRQTLGQGPEFLTYFQNEAQLEKSRLLSDRFSAERPKGSFSTLEIQRTEQGDSAMYLCASSVGQGATGELFFGEGSRLTVL.

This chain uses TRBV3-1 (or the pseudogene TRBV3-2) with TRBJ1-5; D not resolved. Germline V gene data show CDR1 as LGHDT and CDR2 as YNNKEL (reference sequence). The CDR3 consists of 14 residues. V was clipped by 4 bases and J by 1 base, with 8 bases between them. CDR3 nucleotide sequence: TGTGCCAGCAGCCTCCGTGTCAGCAATCAGCCCCAGCATTTT. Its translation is CASSLRVSNQPQHF.

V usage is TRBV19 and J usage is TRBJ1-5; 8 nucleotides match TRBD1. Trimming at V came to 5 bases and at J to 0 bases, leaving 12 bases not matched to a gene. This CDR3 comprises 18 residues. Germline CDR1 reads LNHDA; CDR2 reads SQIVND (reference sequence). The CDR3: CASSSIRDRFLSNQPQHF. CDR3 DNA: TGTGCCAGTAGTTCAATCCGGGACAGGTTTCTTAGCAATCAGCCCCAGCATTTT.

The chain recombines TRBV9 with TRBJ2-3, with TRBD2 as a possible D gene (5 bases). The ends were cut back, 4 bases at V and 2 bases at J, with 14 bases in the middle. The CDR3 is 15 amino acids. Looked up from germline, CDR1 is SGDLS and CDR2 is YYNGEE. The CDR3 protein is CASSPRDGYTDTQYF. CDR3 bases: TGTGCCAGCAGCCCCCGGGATGGATACACAGATACGCAGTATTTT.

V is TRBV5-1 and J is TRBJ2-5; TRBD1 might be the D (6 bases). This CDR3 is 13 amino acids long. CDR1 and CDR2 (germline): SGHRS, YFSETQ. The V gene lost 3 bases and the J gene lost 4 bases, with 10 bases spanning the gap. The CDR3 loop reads CASSSPRGETQYF. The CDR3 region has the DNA TGCGCCAGCAGCTCCCCCAGGGGAGAGACCCAGTACTTC.